This T cell receptor (beta chain) was sequenced during a study of CD8+CD57+ T cells in acquired aplastic anemia. Before being chosen for sequencing, patients had shown CD8+CD57+ cell expansion by flow cytometry. The enrolled patients all had severe acquired aplastic anemia. For CDR3 and TCR beta VDJ profiling, genomic DNA was the template used. In TCRdb, the reads were re-called with MiXCR into one record per CDR3 protein. This sample carries fewer than 200,000 distinct CDR3 sequences, approximately 48% of them seen once, and the ten largest clones take 1.8%. Overall study results and limits: No significant difference in CD8+ Simpson's diversity was found between patients and controls.

The germline V gene encodes CDR1 SGHTA and CDR2 FQGNSA. The CDR3 runs to 14 residues. Worth noting for this clonotype: As yet, its antigen is unknown. A junction end diverges from the germline sequence, so it may reflect a read error.

This chain joins TRBV7-2 and TRBJ2-7; D tentatively fits TRBD1 or TRBD2 (6 bases each). The TCR sequence derives from a human donor with aplastic anemia. The sequenced sample was sorted CD4+, CD8+, or CD8+CD57+ T cells (not recorded which) from PBMCs. CDR3 residues: CACSRDTGGFEQYF. In DNA form, the CDR3 reads TGTGCCTGCAGCCGGGACACCGGGGGTTTCGAGCAGTACTTC.